The clone carrying this T cell receptor beta chain is labeled medium-sized. The antigen is undetermined. MiXCR, run by TCRdb on the reads, gives a single entry per CDR3 protein. The sample consists of fewer than 3,500 distinct CDR3 sequences, 13% to 15% of them appearing once. The data were taken from a study of liver allograft versus peripheral blood T cells. Study summary: The study compared liver allograft T cell receptor repertoires against peripheral blood repertoires of liver transplant recipients. Study-wide results and caveats: Intra-allograft T cell receptor repertoires in the liver reportedly differed from peripheral blood repertoires.

This clonotype was sampled from a human patient who had a liver transplant. Some T cells may be supplied by the graft donor.

For the CDR3, the DNA is TGTGCCAGCTCAGTCTACCGGGAGATAGATACGCAGTATTTT. It translates to CASSVYREIDTQYF. This chain connects TRBV18 to TRBJ2-3; TRBD2 is a possible D gene (6 bases). The CDR3 is 14 residues long. Germline-derived CDR1 and CDR2 are KGHSH and LQKENI. Trimming took 5 bases from V and 5 from J, leaving 14 bases between them.